The entry below describes one TCR beta chain. This clone was seen ten or more times. Its specific antigen is unknown. Within one base of it there is no much larger clone, and no base qualities were kept. This CDR3 is also generated by other DNA sequences in the sample. V loses 2 bases, J loses 6 bases, and the germline ends lie 20 bases apart. Via the germline V gene, CDR1 is SGHRS and CDR2 YFSETQ. Measured from the cysteine to the phenylalanine, the CDR3 is 16 residues long. Only the CDR3 portion is preserved as DNA: 48 bases, with reading frame beginning at the first base. Before undergoing thyroid surgery, none of the patients had been given any kind of treatment. Using T-cell receptor beta sequencing, the researchers looked back retrospectively at clinical samples from patients, gathered between about 2011 and 2018. These data originate in a study of metastatic and nonmetastatic thyroid tumors (TCRdb year 2020). About the full investigation: Repertoires from peripheral blood and from tumor or nodule tissue samples of malignant and benign thyroid patients were compared.

What the authors observed across the whole study: In both blood and tumor samples, TCR beta diversity was reported to be significantly higher in malignant tumors than in benign nodules.

Library preparation was by PCR. Data came from an Illumina HiSeq 4000. The TCR beta-chain CDR3 region of each patient was profiled by high-throughput sequencing. The paper's processing steps were these. CDR3 differences across clinicopathological groups were used to build a classifier for discriminating distant-metastatic papillary thyroid cancer patients. Repertoire diversity was assessed with the Shannon index, and tumor-blood repertoire similarity with the Morisita-Horn index. Starting from the raw public reads, TCRdb applied fastp trimming at Q25, assembled clones with MiXCR and retained in-frame beta chains. TCRdb assigned the V and J calls; the authors' analysis was not used. Present in this sample are roughly 83,000 clones, 14% to 15% of which were seen just once. The top ten hold 3.6% of the sample.

The receptor's source is a female donor with papillary thyroid cancer or a benign thyroid nodule (not recorded which). Some clones in this sample may be carry-over from other donors' samples. Input material: blood. The V and J genes are TRBV5-1 and TRBJ1-1; the D gene is possibly TRBD1, with 5 bases matching. The DNA sequence is given as TGCGCCAGCAGCTTTGGGCAGGGAGGGAGCTTAGCTGAAGCTTTCTTT. It codes for CASSFGQGGSLAEAFF.